This TCR beta chain was captured by sequencing in a study of low-dose radiotherapy and immunotherapy resistance in tumors. As for the study in general: The study administered intravenous cyclophosphamide at 200 mg/m2 every two weeks, one day ahead of radiation and immunotherapy. Patients were on oral aspirin 300 mg taken daily for four cycles from cycle 1 day 1.

Germline CDR1 SNHLY, CDR2 FYNNEI. The CDR3 consists of 13 residues. V dropped 5 bases and J dropped 2 bases, with 9 bases sitting between them. Time point given: after trial treatment. Treatment denoted: LDRT plus nivolumab, ipilimumab, low-dose cyclophosphamide and aspirin (RACIN trial). As their treatment, donors received nivolumab, ipilimumab, aspirin, low-dose cyclophosphamide and low-dose radiotherapy. TRAV and TRBV primers primed cDNA for both TCRalpha and TCRbeta. Over roughly 18 PCR cycles, TCRs were amplified from a constant-region primer and V-primer adapter. TCRdb ran MiXCR on the reads and lists one entry per CDR3 protein. This table has approximately 42,000 distinct CDR3 sequences, approximately 26% appearing once.

The sequence was collected from a male donor with prostate cancer. The input for sequencing was PBMCs, taken after low-dose radiotherapy plus immunotherapy. V and J are TRBV2 and TRBJ1-2; no definite D call. CDR3: CASSQQLNYGYTF. The CDR3 region has the DNA TGTGCCAGCAGTCAACAGTTAAACTATGGCTACACCTTC.